A selection of T cell receptor beta chains follows, all from one sample in a study of CD8+ T cells in alopecia areata. Repertoires were generated with immunoSEQ multiplex PCR, while TCRdb's copy carries only in-frame clones and drops some. The sample consists of a few hundred thousand clones, over 60% of them appearing once. The input for sequencing was CD4+ T cells sorted from blood, taken around week 44, from a patient treated with tofacitinib. The receptors were gathered from a human donor with alopecia areata. Both conserved end residues are part of each CDR3.

V: TRBV2; J: TRBJ2-7; CDR3: CASIPGTKDRTYEQYF
V: TRBV7-9; J: TRBJ2-7; CDR3: CASSLIVGGGAYEQYF
V: TRBV6-5; J: TRBJ2-7; CDR3: CASSYRTGNEQYF
V: TRBV30; J: TRBJ2-1; CDR3: CAWSVGGSSYNEQFF
V: TRBV30; J: TRBJ2-5; CDR3: CAWKGSIETQYF
V: TRBV2; J: TRBJ2-1; CDR3: CASSGDFKQFF
V: TRBV29-1; J: TRBJ2-2; CDR3: CSVEGTNTGELFF
V: TRBV29-1; J: TRBJ2-2; CDR3: CSVRNRGTGELFF
V: TRBV11-2; J: TRBJ2-7; CDR3: CASSQRTGPNEQYF
V: TRBV15; J: TRBJ2-5; CDR3: CATSREGAETQYF
V: TRBV27; J: TRBJ2-7; CDR3: CASSLWGGAGYEQYF
V: TRBV10-3; J: TRBJ2-7; CDR3: CAISATTGTGLGRYEQYF
V: TRBV9; J: TRBJ1-2; CDR3: CASSVEGTGPHGYTF
V: TRBV29-1; J: TRBJ1-2; CDR3: CSVEGQGTYGYTF
V: TRBV10-3; J: TRBJ1-2; CDR3: CAISGGITNYGYTF
V: TRBV29-1; J: TRBJ2-1; CDR3: CSVGSYEQFF
V: TRBV4-3; J: TRBJ2-4; CDR3: CASSQAIQSSNIQYF
V: TRBV9; J: TRBJ2-5; CDR3: CASSVGDRGQETQYF
V: TRBV28; J: TRBJ1-5; CDR3: CASSPPDRAGQPQHF
V: TRBV2; J: TRBJ2-4; CDR3: CASRSGIPNWIQYF
V: TRBV30; J: TRBJ1-5; CDR3: CAWSGSSNQPQHF
V: TRBV7-2; J: TRBJ1-2; CDR3: CASSLVQLEGYTF
V: TRBV7-8; J: TRBJ2-2; CDR3: CASSTRSTGELFF
V: TRBV4-3; J: TRBJ1-5; CDR3: CASSQTGLEPQHF
V: TRBV13; J: TRBJ2-1; CDR3: CASTNYTVVVAGGLSYNEQFF
V: TRBV15; J: TRBJ1-2; CDR3: CATTKDSRGYGYTF
V: TRBV5-5; J: TRBJ1-5; CDR3: CASSLYRGGQPQHF
V: TRBV7-9; J: TRBJ1-4; CDR3: CASSLRGAPNEKLFF
V: TRBV6-1; J: TRBJ2-3; CDR3: CASSSASITDTQYF
V: TRBV29-1; J: TRBJ2-1; CDR3: CSVGVVNNEQFF